The entry below gives a single TCR beta chain sequence along with its context. Its antigen is unidentified. This table comes from immunoSEQ multiplex PCR, and its TCRdb copy is limited to in-frame clones, with some not included. The sample holds about 92,000 clones, 65% to 90% seen once. This specimen comes from a study of T cell responses to AZD1222 COVID-19 vaccine. Looking at the study overall: Pooling of second doses given at about 4 or about 12 weeks was done. Study-wide points: Within unmutated variant regions lay the reported targets of nearly half of spike-specific TCRs. No repertoire was sampled before or during the peak T cell response, only after it.

CDR1 is MNHNY and CDR2 is SVGAGI in the germline V gene (reference sequence). The length of the CDR3 is 16 residues. Trimming cost V 2 bases and J 2 bases, with 12 bases left between them. The TCR sequence derives from an adult in good health. This sequence joins TRBV6-6 and TRBJ2-2; possible D gene TRBD2, 6 bases. The source material was peripheral blood, sampled on day 0 of AZD1222 vaccination. The CDR3 loop is CASSYQGDLNTGELFF. The CDR3 nucleotides are TGTGCCAGCAGTTACCAAGGGGACTTAAACACCGGGGAGCTGTTTTTT.